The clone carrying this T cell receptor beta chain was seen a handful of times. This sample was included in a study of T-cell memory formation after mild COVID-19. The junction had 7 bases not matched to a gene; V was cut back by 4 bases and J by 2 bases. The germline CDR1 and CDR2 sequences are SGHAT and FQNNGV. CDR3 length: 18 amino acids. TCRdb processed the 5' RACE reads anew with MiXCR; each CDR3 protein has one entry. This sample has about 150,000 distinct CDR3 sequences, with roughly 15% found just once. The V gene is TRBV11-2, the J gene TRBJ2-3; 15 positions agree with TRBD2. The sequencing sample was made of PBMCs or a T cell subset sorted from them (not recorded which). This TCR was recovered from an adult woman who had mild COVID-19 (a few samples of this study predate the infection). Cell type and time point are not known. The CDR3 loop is CASSSPGLAGGPTDTQYF. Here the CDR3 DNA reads TGTGCCAGCAGCTCCCCGGGACTAGCGGGGGGCCCCACAGATACGCAGTATTTT. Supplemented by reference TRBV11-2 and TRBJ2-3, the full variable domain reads EAGVAQSPRYKIIEKRQSVAFWCNPISGHATLYWYQQILGQGPKLLIQFQNNGVVDDSQLPKDRFSAERLKGVDSTLKIQPAKLEDSAVYLCASSSPGLAGGPTDTQYFGPGTRLTVL.